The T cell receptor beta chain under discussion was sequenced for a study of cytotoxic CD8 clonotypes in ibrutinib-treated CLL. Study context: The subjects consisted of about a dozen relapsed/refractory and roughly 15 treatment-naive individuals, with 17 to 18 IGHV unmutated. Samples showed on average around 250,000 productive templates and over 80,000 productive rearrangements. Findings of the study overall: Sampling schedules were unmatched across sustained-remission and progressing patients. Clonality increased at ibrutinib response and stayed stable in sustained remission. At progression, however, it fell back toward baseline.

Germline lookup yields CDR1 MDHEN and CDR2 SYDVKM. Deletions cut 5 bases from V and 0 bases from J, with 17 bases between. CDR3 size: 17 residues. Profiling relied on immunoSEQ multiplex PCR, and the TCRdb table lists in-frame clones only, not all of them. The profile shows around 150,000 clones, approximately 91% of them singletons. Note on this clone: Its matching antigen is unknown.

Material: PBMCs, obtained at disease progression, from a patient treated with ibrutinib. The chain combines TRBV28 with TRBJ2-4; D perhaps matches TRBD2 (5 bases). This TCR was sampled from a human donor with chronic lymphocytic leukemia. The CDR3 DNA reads TGTGCCAGCAGTCCTTCGGACGATGGGAGAGCCAAAAACATTCAGTACTTC. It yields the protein CASSPSDDGRAKNIQYF.